Reported below is one T cell receptor beta chain. What it binds is not known. The sample belongs to a study of PD-L1 blockade in urothelial cancer. Each PCR contained spiked-in synthetic TCR analog templates. Only in-frame clones appear in the TCRdb table, and some are missing; sequencing was by immunoSEQ multiplex PCR. The data show approximately 110,000 clones, approximately 85% seen once. This CDR3 spans 14 amino acids. V lost 2 bases and J lost 9; bases outside the gene matches: 7. Germline CDR1 and CDR2: SGDLS and YYNGEE. Study-level findings and limits: In blood sampled pretreatment, TCR clonality below the median predicted better survival.

The clonotype comes from a man in his forties or fifties with urothelial cancer. The source material was PBMCs, sampled around atezolizumab (anti-PD-L1) treatment. The chain is built from TRBV9 and TRBJ2-1; TRBD1 matches at 8 bases. The CDR3 nucleotides are TGTGCCAGCAGCGTTCGGACAGGGACCGGTGAGCAGTTCTTC. It specifies CASSVRTGTGEQFF.